The rows below give T cell receptor beta chains drawn from one sample of a study of blood T cell repertoires in COVID-19. TCRdb's table, derived via immunoSEQ multiplex PCR, lists solely in-frame clones and lacks some. The sample comprises some 150,000 clones, 75% to 90% of which are singletons, and around 8% rests with the top ten. Specimen: peripheral blood. These receptors originate from a woman aged 55-69 years with COVID-19, enrolled during active disease. Each CDR3 is given without its conserved first and last residue. The D gene is left open where the match is weak.

ATRREPILRCCDNQPQH	-	TRBV10-1	TRBJ1-5
ASSIANSQETQY	-	TRBV19	TRBJ2-5
ASSESSEYSNQPQH	-	TRBV10-2	TRBJ1-5
ASSLPWTDAGYT	-	TRBV7-2	TRBJ1-2
ASSQVVSSGVSQDTQY	TRBD2	TRBV4-3	TRBJ2-3
ASSSLDQPQH	-	TRBV7-9	TRBJ1-5
ASSRGLAGGLFYNEQF	TRBD2	TRBV7-8	TRBJ2-1
ASSFDSVALNSPLH	-	TRBV5-1	TRBJ1-6
ASSLDPGSGNTIY	-	TRBV5-1	TRBJ1-3
ASSRTGLTNEKLF	-	TRBV4-1	TRBJ1-4
ASRQNTAGNEQF	-	TRBV18	TRBJ2-1
ASSDPGFQETQY	-	TRBV6-1	TRBJ2-5
ASSSGTPTGYSPLH	-	TRBV5-1	TRBJ1-6
ASSELGTGDFGELF	-	TRBV2	TRBJ2-2
ASSVFQGDTGELF	-	TRBV2	TRBJ2-2
ATSRRQIGQPQH	-	TRBV15	TRBJ1-5
ATSRDLQPDYNEQF	-	TRBV15	TRBJ2-1
ASSLTTRPTDTQY	-	TRBV11-3	TRBJ2-3
ASSPRTRTDTQY	-	TRBV5-4	TRBJ2-3
ASSLDFGWGVMNTEAF	-	TRBV7-9	TRBJ1-1
ASSRGTSGGEQY	TRBD2	TRBV6-5	TRBJ2-7
ASSVGVGGTDTQY	-	TRBV9	TRBJ2-3
ASSPRQGENTEAF	TRBD1	TRBV7-9	TRBJ1-1
ASSHRVGTEAF	-	TRBV10-2	TRBJ1-1
ASSRSGESSPLH	-	TRBV6-5	TRBJ1-6
ASSESRGGEETQY	TRBD2	TRBV2	TRBJ2-5
ASSRNSGGQKNIQY	TRBD2	TRBV5-4	TRBJ2-4
ASSLERGTGELF	-	TRBV11-2	TRBJ2-2
ASSLGQVGNNEQF	TRBD1	TRBV3-1/TRBV3-2	TRBJ2-1
ASSAPFSGGVQETQY	TRBD2	TRBV7-2	TRBJ2-5
ANRAGENTEAF	-	TRBV7-9	TRBJ1-1
ANTDRGNEKLF	TRBD1	TRBV3-1/TRBV3-2	TRBJ1-4
ASSFWENSPLH	-	TRBV5-1	TRBJ1-6
ASSFRQGLSPHTQY	TRBD1	TRBV7-9	TRBJ2-3
ASSYVRGRDTQY	TRBD1	TRBV6-6	TRBJ2-3
ASSSRGDTQY	-	TRBV7-2	TRBJ2-3
ASRPTTGGITEAF	TRBD1	TRBV19	TRBJ1-1
ASSWTVNEKLF	-	TRBV7-2	TRBJ1-4
ASTQRGVSYEQY	TRBD2	TRBV6-5	TRBJ2-7
ASGTYRGDGYT	TRBD1	TRBV12-5	TRBJ1-2
ASSSGQGENTGELF	TRBD1	TRBV5-4	TRBJ2-2
ASSERVWGVPDYGYT	-	TRBV2	TRBJ1-2
AWVAGAAQETQY	TRBD2	TRBV30	TRBJ2-5
ASSQDSGGDNEQF	TRBD2	TRBV4-2	TRBJ2-1
ASSLDDRGDSPLH	TRBD1	TRBV5-1	TRBJ1-6
AMRGGIFDTEAF	-	TRBV10-3	TRBJ1-1
ASSQSGTSNYGYT	-	TRBV4-3	TRBJ1-2